The rows below give T cell receptor beta chains drawn from one sample of a study of cytomegalovirus exposure and HLA in healthy donors. Assay used: immunoSEQ multiplex PCR; TCRdb lists only in-frame clones, some missing. The data contain roughly 200,000 clones, roughly nine tenths of them singletons. Material for sequencing was PBMCs. These TCRs come from a boy between 2 and 10 years old in good health and CMV-seronegative. CDR3s include the opening cysteine and the closing phenylalanine or tryptophan. Each record gives: CDR3 protein, J gene, V gene, clone size, D gene. D genes are given only for firm matches. The size entry is marked missing in some rows and otherwise reads once, few, many or a size class.

CDR3aa: CASSGSSARQHTGELFF; j_gene: TRBJ2-2; v_gene: TRBV7-3; abundance: .; d_gene: .
CDR3aa: CASTPTVSGNTIYF; j_gene: TRBJ1-3; v_gene: TRBV6-6; abundance: .; d_gene: .
CDR3aa: CASSYSSEGNTIYF; j_gene: TRBJ1-3; v_gene: TRBV6-6; abundance: .; d_gene: .
CDR3aa: CASSLDRVYGYTF; j_gene: TRBJ1-2; v_gene: TRBV2; abundance: .; d_gene: TRBD1
CDR3aa: CASSLRPVGSGNTIYF; j_gene: TRBJ1-3; v_gene: TRBV18; abundance: once; d_gene: .
CDR3aa: CASTGRNSFEQYF; j_gene: TRBJ2-7; v_gene: TRBV6-5; abundance: .; d_gene: .
CDR3aa: CASSHRGQGYNEQFF; j_gene: TRBJ2-1; v_gene: TRBV27; abundance: .; d_gene: TRBD1
CDR3aa: CASSSLGLAGAEQYF; j_gene: TRBJ2-7; v_gene: TRBV28; abundance: few; d_gene: TRBD2
CDR3aa: CASSVGGQGQYF; j_gene: TRBJ2-5; v_gene: TRBV7-9; abundance: .; d_gene: TRBD1
CDR3aa: CASDPTSGGYNEQFF; j_gene: TRBJ2-1; v_gene: TRBV6-1; abundance: .; d_gene: TRBD2
CDR3aa: CASALDRAYEKLFF; j_gene: TRBJ1-4; v_gene: TRBV5-1; abundance: few; d_gene: TRBD1
CDR3aa: CASSEQGRDTEAFF; j_gene: TRBJ1-1; v_gene: TRBV6-1; abundance: .; d_gene: .
CDR3aa: CASLLLAGVADTQYF; j_gene: TRBJ2-3; v_gene: TRBV5-5; abundance: .; d_gene: TRBD2
CDR3aa: CASSGGLQETQYF; j_gene: TRBJ2-5; v_gene: TRBV9; abundance: .; d_gene: .
CDR3aa: CASSIGTSGYNEQFF; j_gene: TRBJ2-1; v_gene: TRBV19; abundance: .; d_gene: TRBD2
CDR3aa: CASSEQGGRQETQYF; j_gene: TRBJ2-5; v_gene: TRBV6-1; abundance: once; d_gene: TRBD2
CDR3aa: CASTTGISGNTIYF; j_gene: TRBJ1-3; v_gene: TRBV18; abundance: .; d_gene: .
CDR3aa: CASSTRLQETQYF; j_gene: TRBJ2-5; v_gene: TRBV18; abundance: .; d_gene: .
CDR3aa: CAWSREDRANTEAFF; j_gene: TRBJ1-1; v_gene: TRBV30; abundance: .; d_gene: TRBD1
CDR3aa: CASSTQRARAQRGNTIYF; j_gene: TRBJ1-3; v_gene: TRBV21-1; abundance: .; d_gene: .
CDR3aa: CASSRLASGDRTDTQYF; j_gene: TRBJ2-3; v_gene: TRBV5-4; abundance: .; d_gene: TRBD2
CDR3aa: CASSEDRLLLTGELFF; j_gene: TRBJ2-2; v_gene: TRBV6-1; abundance: .; d_gene: TRBD1
CDR3aa: CATSREPRRVQFF; j_gene: TRBJ2-1; v_gene: TRBV15; abundance: .; d_gene: .
CDR3aa: CASSSGTAGANVLTF; j_gene: TRBJ2-6; v_gene: TRBV10-1; abundance: .; d_gene: TRBD1
CDR3aa: CASSLEQGARAQYF; j_gene: TRBJ2-5; v_gene: TRBV5-1; abundance: .; d_gene: .
CDR3aa: CASREDAFLHF; j_gene: TRBJ1-6; v_gene: TRBV6-6; abundance: .; d_gene: .
CDR3aa: CASSPLGQKALGQYF; j_gene: TRBJ2-7; v_gene: TRBV27; abundance: .; d_gene: .
CDR3aa: CAWSVHLEQPQHF; j_gene: TRBJ1-5; v_gene: TRBV30; abundance: .; d_gene: .
CDR3aa: CASSPGTATEAFF; j_gene: TRBJ1-1; v_gene: TRBV28; abundance: once; d_gene: TRBD1
CDR3aa: CASSLGPPWSYNSPLHF; j_gene: TRBJ1-6; v_gene: TRBV27; abundance: .; d_gene: .
CDR3aa: CASSQERRGDSPLHF; j_gene: TRBJ1-6; v_gene: TRBV4-1; abundance: few; d_gene: .
CDR3aa: CASSSASGTSEQFF; j_gene: TRBJ2-1; v_gene: TRBV27; abundance: once; d_gene: TRBD2
CDR3aa: CASSMGRAYEQYF; j_gene: TRBJ2-7; v_gene: TRBV27; abundance: .; d_gene: .
CDR3aa: CASRTHPNTEAFF; j_gene: TRBJ1-1; v_gene: TRBV7-2; abundance: .; d_gene: .
CDR3aa: CASSPTGGANYGYTF; j_gene: TRBJ1-2; v_gene: TRBV6-6; abundance: .; d_gene: TRBD1
CDR3aa: CASRVFVSWAPFF; j_gene: TRBJ1-1; v_gene: TRBV19; abundance: .; d_gene: .
CDR3aa: CASSLRDRGSDEQYF; j_gene: TRBJ2-7; v_gene: TRBV21-1; abundance: .; d_gene: .
CDR3aa: CASSRGTGDYNSPLHF; j_gene: TRBJ1-6; v_gene: TRBV5-4; abundance: .; d_gene: TRBD1
CDR3aa: CASSESGGAANSPLHF; j_gene: TRBJ1-6; v_gene: TRBV10-2; abundance: .; d_gene: .
CDR3aa: CAWSLGSTEAFF; j_gene: TRBJ1-1; v_gene: TRBV30; abundance: once; d_gene: .
CDR3aa: CASSMGGGGSYNEQFF; j_gene: TRBJ2-1; v_gene: TRBV19; abundance: .; d_gene: .
CDR3aa: CASSLGVSDNEQFF; j_gene: TRBJ2-1; v_gene: TRBV5-1; abundance: .; d_gene: .
CDR3aa: CASSLDSPNEKLFF; j_gene: TRBJ1-4; v_gene: TRBV5-4; abundance: .; d_gene: .
CDR3aa: CASSRTGDTPLHF; j_gene: TRBJ1-6; v_gene: TRBV27; abundance: .; d_gene: TRBD1
CDR3aa: CASSLGLHNEQFF; j_gene: TRBJ2-1; v_gene: TRBV5-1; abundance: .; d_gene: .
CDR3aa: CASSLDRGGGYTF; j_gene: TRBJ1-2; v_gene: TRBV5-1; abundance: .; d_gene: TRBD1
CDR3aa: CASSYRGSEQYF; j_gene: TRBJ2-7; v_gene: TRBV6-6; abundance: once; d_gene: .
CDR3aa: CASSLDRSTDTQYF; j_gene: TRBJ2-3; v_gene: TRBV5-1; abundance: .; d_gene: .